This T cell receptor beta chain was sequenced for a study of cytomegalovirus exposure and HLA in healthy donors. Profiled with immunoSEQ multiplex PCR; TCRdb holds only in-frame clones, not every one. The sample comprises tens of thousands of clones, roughly 97% of which are singletons, and about 2.4% rests with the top ten. This CDR3 comprises 17 residues. V lost 0 bases, J lost 5 bases, and 10 bases stayed unmatched. Per the germline V gene, CDR1 is SGDLS and CDR2 is YYNGEE. Findings and caveats of the study: The classifier reportedly diagnosed cytomegalovirus status with high sensitivity and specificity. According to a subsequent analysis, TCR clusters identified in the first cohort showed a tendency to co-occur across the approximately 130 validation repertoires.

As for this clone: Its antigen is as yet unknown.

An approximately 120-subject validation cohort, separate from the approximately 720-subject first cohort, supplied the donors. The origin of this receptor is a man aged 18 to 30 in good health and CMV-seronegative. The sample comprised PBMCs. The rearrangement uses TRBV9 and TRBJ2-2; 7 positions agree with TRBD2. CDR3 sequence reads: CASSVVSLGSGTGELFF. The CDR3 region has the DNA TGTGCCAGCAGCGTAGTCTCCCTGGGTAGCGGGACCGGGGAGCTGTTTTTT.